One T cell receptor beta chain is described in this entry. Its matching antigen is unknown. The data originate from a study of cytomegalovirus exposure and HLA in healthy donors. Findings of the study overall: In most subjects, TCR beta sequences reportedly gave accurate predictions of HLA-A and HLA-B alleles.

Per the germline V gene, CDR1 is KGHSH and CDR2 is LQKENI. Losses at the gene ends were 0 bases for V and 5 bases for J; bases not matched to a gene: 10. The CDR3 sequence is 17 residues long. PCR used 60 Vbeta primers and 13 Jbeta primers. Generated by immunoSEQ multiplex PCR, the TCRdb table keeps only in-frame clones and is missing some. The sample has 150,000 or so clones, 70% to 85% seen once. The J gene is TRBJ2-5, the V gene TRBV18; 9 positions agree with TRBD1. The sequence was collected from a man aged 30-40 years in good health and CMV-seropositive. The sample taken for sequencing was PBMCs. The CDR3 DNA sequence: TGTGCCAGCTCACCACCGAACAGGGGGCCGCGGGGGGAGACCCAGTACTTC. This codes for CASSPPNRGPRGETQYF.